This is a list of T cell receptor beta chains from one sample in a study of shared clonotypes between healthy human individuals. Clones were read by immunoSEQ multiplex PCR, and TCRdb kept only the in-frame ones, dropping some. The sample records some 700,000 clones, roughly 88% being singletons. The source material was memory CD8+ T cells from PBMCs. These receptors were taken from a man aged 18 to 30 in good health. Some clones in this sample may be carry-over from other donors' samples. The CDR3 runs from the conserved cysteine through the conserved F or W. A D gene is named only where the DNA matches it firmly. Clone size is not always given. Where it is, it says once, few, many or a class for expanded clones.

J: TRBJ2-1
V: TRBV4-2
D: TRBD2
length: 17
size: -
DNA: TGTGCCAGCAGCCAAGAATTGGCGGGAGTTTTTGTATATGAGCAGTTCTTC
CDR3: CASSQELAGVFVYEQFF

J: TRBJ2-7
V: TRBV10-3
D: -
length: 14
size: -
DNA: TGTGCCATCAGGGACACGGGGCAGGTCTACGAGCAGTACTTC
CDR3: CAIRDTGQVYEQYF

J: TRBJ2-2
V: TRBV9
D: -
length: 14
size: -
DNA: TGTGCCAGCAGCCCTCCGGAGAACACCGGGGAGCTGTTTTTT
CDR3: CASSPPENTGELFF

J: TRBJ2-1
V: TRBV11-2
D: -
length: 12
size: many
DNA: TGTGCCAGCAGCTTCGTCTCAAGTGAGCAGTTCTTC
CDR3: CASSFVSSEQFF

J: TRBJ2-2
V: TRBV11-2
D: -
length: 18
size: -
DNA: TGTGCCAGCAGCTCGCGTGGGGGAGAGAAGGCACTTACCGGGGAGCTGTTTTTT
CDR3: CASSSRGGEKALTGELFF

J: TRBJ2-2
V: TRBV29-1
D: -
length: 11
size: once
DNA: TGCAGCTCGCTTTCGGCCGGGGAGCTGTTTTTT
CDR3: CSSLSAGELFF

J: TRBJ1-1
V: TRBV7-2
D: -
length: 15
size: -
DNA: TGTGCCAGCAGCTCTTCCAGGGACCTGAACACTGAAGCTTTCTTT
CDR3: CASSSSRDLNTEAFF

J: TRBJ1-4
V: TRBV6-1
D: -
length: 15
size: once
DNA: TGTGCCAGCACCCAAGAAAAGGGTGGAAGTGAAAAACTGTTTTTT
CDR3: CASTQEKGGSEKLFF

J: TRBJ1-5
V: TRBV27
D: -
length: 14
size: once
DNA: TGTGCCAGCAGTTTGATGGGTTTCAATCAGCCCCAGCATTTT
CDR3: CASSLMGFNQPQHF

J: TRBJ1-1
V: TRBV19
D: -
length: 13
size: few
DNA: TGTGCCAGTTGTGGACAGATGAACACTGAAGCTTTCTTT
CDR3: CASCGQMNTEAFF

J: TRBJ1-1
V: TRBV2
D: -
length: 16
size: once
DNA: TGTGCCAGCAGTGAACCCATCAGGGACCTGAACACTGAAGCTTTCTTT
CDR3: CASSEPIRDLNTEAFF

J: TRBJ2-5
V: TRBV7-9
D: TRBD1
length: 14
size: -
DNA: TGTGCCAGCAGCTTACAGGGGGCGGGGGAGACCCAGTACTTC
CDR3: CASSLQGAGETQYF

J: TRBJ2-2
V: TRBV7-6
D: -
length: 16
size: -
DNA: TGTGCCAGCAGCCCCCGTGGGCAGTTAAGGACCGGGGAGCTGTTTTTT
CDR3: CASSPRGQLRTGELFF

J: TRBJ2-5
V: TRBV29-1
D: TRBD1
length: 13
size: -
DNA: TGCAGCGCACTCGGACAGGGGAAGGAGACCCAGTACTTC
CDR3: CSALGQGKETQYF

J: TRBJ2-7
V: TRBV5-5
D: TRBD2
length: 15
size: once
DNA: TGTGCCAGCAGCTTTGCGGGAGCAACCTCCTACGAGCAGTACTTC
CDR3: CASSFAGATSYEQYF

J: TRBJ2-1
V: TRBV7-9
D: -
length: 11
size: -
DNA: TGTGCCAGCAGCTCAACGGGACCACCGTTCTTC
CDR3: CASSSTGPPFF

J: TRBJ2-3
V: TRBV7-9
D: TRBD2
length: 13
size: -
DNA: TGTGCCAGCAGCTCTAGCGGGAGTTATACGCAGTATTTT
CDR3: CASSSSGSYTQYF

J: TRBJ2-1
V: TRBV19
D: TRBD2
length: 17
size: -
DNA: TGTGCCAGTAGAGACTATGGACTAGCGGGAGTGGTCGGTGAGCAGTTCTTC
CDR3: CASRDYGLAGVVGEQFF

J: TRBJ1-2
V: TRBV5-1
D: -
length: 17
size: -
DNA: TGCGCCAGCAGCGGCAGGGGTCCCTCGGGGGCCAACTATGGCTACACCTTC
CDR3: CASSGRGPSGANYGYTF

J: TRBJ2-2
V: TRBV9
D: -
length: 13
size: -
DNA: TGTGCCAGCAGCGACACGGCCGCCGGGGAGCTGTTTTTT
CDR3: CASSDTAAGELFF

J: TRBJ2-1
V: TRBV27
D: -
length: 14
size: -
DNA: TGTGCCAGCACCCCATCCAGGGGCCCCAATGAGCAGTTCTTC
CDR3: CASTPSRGPNEQFF

J: TRBJ1-3
V: TRBV28
D: TRBD1
length: 16
size: -
DNA: TGTGCCAGCAGTTTAAGCAACAGGGGACCTGGAAACACCATATATTTT
CDR3: CASSLSNRGPGNTIYF

J: TRBJ1-3
V: TRBV6-6
D: -
length: 13
size: -
DNA: TGTGCCAGCAGTTACAATTATGGAAACACCATATATTTT
CDR3: CASSYNYGNTIYF

J: TRBJ2-7
V: TRBV2
D: TRBD1
length: 13
size: -
DNA: TGTGCCAGCAGTCGACAGGGCTCCTACGAGCAGTACTTC
CDR3: CASSRQGSYEQYF

J: TRBJ2-4
V: TRBV7-9
D: -
length: 16
size: once
DNA: TGTGCCAGCAGCTTAGGGACAGCTCTAGCCAAAAACATTCAGTACTTC
CDR3: CASSLGTALAKNIQYF

J: TRBJ1-2
V: TRBV10-2
D: -
length: 15
size: -
DNA: TGCGCCAGCAGTGATCTGGGCAGGGTTTTTTATGGCTACACCTTC
CDR3: CASSDLGRVFYGYTF

J: TRBJ1-2
V: TRBV6-5
D: -
length: 14
size: once
DNA: TGTGCCAGCAGTTACCGCGGGGCCGAGGGGGGCTACACCTTC
CDR3: CASSYRGAEGGYTF

J: TRBJ2-1
V: TRBV5-6
D: -
length: 13
size: once
DNA: TGTGCCAGCAGCAACGGGCTTTACAATGAGCAGTTCTTC
CDR3: CASSNGLYNEQFF

J: TRBJ1-2
V: TRBV9
D: TRBD1
length: 14
size: once
DNA: TGTGCCAGCAGCCCGTGGACAGGGTCCGATGGCTACACCTTC
CDR3: CASSPWTGSDGYTF

J: TRBJ1-3
V: TRBV7-9
D: -
length: 14
size: -
DNA: TGTGCCAGCAGCCCCGACAACTCTGGAAACACCATATATTTT
CDR3: CASSPDNSGNTIYF

J: TRBJ2-5
V: TRBV19
D: -
length: 13
size: -
DNA: TGTGCCAGTAGTAGGTTTAACCAAGAGACCCAGTACTTC
CDR3: CASSRFNQETQYF

J: TRBJ2-7
V: TRBV18
D: TRBD2
length: 15
size: -
DNA: TGTGCCAGCTCACCAGCGGCGGGAGATACCTACGAGCAGTACTTC
CDR3: CASSPAAGDTYEQYF

J: TRBJ2-7
V: TRBV28
D: TRBD1
length: 16
size: -
DNA: TGTGCCAGCAGTTTTCAGGTCGGGACAGGGGTTACCGAGCAGTACTTC
CDR3: CASSFQVGTGVTEQYF

J: TRBJ1-1
V: TRBV28
D: TRBD1
length: 16
size: -
DNA: TGTGCCAGCAGTCTGTGGGGGACAGTATATGGAACTGAAGCTTTCTTT
CDR3: CASSLWGTVYGTEAFF

J: TRBJ2-1
V: TRBV19
D: -
length: 16
size: once
DNA: TGTGCCAGTAGTATATTTCAGGTGAGCTCCTACAATGAGCAGTTCTTC
CDR3: CASSIFQVSSYNEQFF

J: TRBJ2-1
V: TRBV29-1
D: TRBD2
length: 19
size: once
DNA: TGCAGCGTTGAGCCTTGGGTGACTAGCGGGAGACCCCTCGGCGATGAGCAGTTCTTC
CDR3: CSVEPWVTSGRPLGDEQFF

J: TRBJ1-1
V: TRBV18
D: -
length: 11
size: once
DNA: TGTGCCAGCTCACCGGGGACTGAAGCTTTCTTT
CDR3: CASSPGTEAFF

J: TRBJ2-1
V: TRBV27
D: TRBD2
length: 17
size: -
DNA: TGTGCCAGCAGTTTGTCCCCGGGACTAGCGGGAGTCAGTGAGCAGTTCTTC
CDR3: CASSLSPGLAGVSEQFF

J: TRBJ1-3
V: TRBV7-8
D: -
length: 16
size: -
DNA: TGTGCCAGCAGCTCCTCCCCCCGGGCTCTTGGAAACACCATATATTTT
CDR3: CASSSSPRALGNTIYF

J: TRBJ2-5
V: TRBV27
D: TRBD2
length: 18
size: -
DNA: TGTGCCAGCAGTCCAGGACTAGCGGGAGGCACATACCAAGAGACCCAGTACTTC
CDR3: CASSPGLAGGTYQETQYF

J: TRBJ1-3
V: TRBV5-1
D: -
length: 15
size: -
DNA: TGCGCCAGCAGTGGACCTTCGAGCTCTGGAAACACCATATATTTT
CDR3: CASSGPSSSGNTIYF

J: TRBJ1-4
V: TRBV27
D: -
length: 14
size: -
DNA: TGTGCCAGCAAGACCCGACTCGCTAATGAAAAACTGTTTTTT
CDR3: CASKTRLANEKLFF

J: TRBJ2-5
V: TRBV19
D: -
length: 16
size: once
DNA: TGTGCCAGTATGAGGAGGTGGGGCGTCCATCAAGAGACCCAGTACTTC
CDR3: CASMRRWGVHQETQYF

J: TRBJ2-7
V: TRBV7-9
D: -
length: 11
size: -
DNA: TGTGCCAGCTCCGGCTCCTACGAGCAGTACTTC
CDR3: CASSGSYEQYF

J: TRBJ2-2
V: TRBV19
D: -
length: 13
size: -
DNA: TGTGCCAGTGAAGCGGTGAACACCGGGGAGCTGTTTTTT
CDR3: CASEAVNTGELFF

J: TRBJ1-4
V: TRBV7-8
D: -
length: 12
size: -
DNA: TGTGCCAGCAGCTTTAAGGGCGAAAAACTGTTTTTT
CDR3: CASSFKGEKLFF

J: TRBJ2-1
V: TRBV6-1
D: -
length: 17
size: -
DNA: TGTGCCAGCAGTGAAGCGCTGGGGCGTTTTTCCTACAATGAGCAGTTCTTC
CDR3: CASSEALGRFSYNEQFF

J: TRBJ2-7
V: TRBV7-9
D: -
length: 14
size: once
DNA: TGTGCCAGCAGCTTAGCGTTGGTATCCTACGAGCAGTACTTC
CDR3: CASSLALVSYEQYF

J: TRBJ1-1
V: TRBV27
D: -
length: 15
size: once
DNA: TGTGCCAGCAGTTCGACGGGACGGCTGAACACTGAAGCTTTCTTT
CDR3: CASSSTGRLNTEAFF

J: TRBJ1-4
V: TRBV19
D: -
length: 17
size: -
DNA: TGTGCCAGTAGTATAATCGTCCAGGGCCCGTTTAATGAAAAACTGTTTTTT
CDR3: CASSIIVQGPFNEKLFF

J: TRBJ2-3
V: TRBV4-3
D: -
length: 16
size: -
DNA: TGCGCCAGCAGCCAAGATTGGGGTTCACGCACAGATACGCAGTATTTT
CDR3: CASSQDWGSRTDTQYF

J: TRBJ2-7
V: TRBV4-2
D: TRBD2
length: 14
size: -
DNA: TGTGCCAGCAGCCAAGGGACTAGACCCTACGAGCAGTACTTC
CDR3: CASSQGTRPYEQYF

J: TRBJ2-7
V: TRBV28
D: -
length: 16
size: -
DNA: TGTGCCAGCAGTCACCCTGGGTCCTGGGAAACCTACGAGCAGTACTTC
CDR3: CASSHPGSWETYEQYF

J: TRBJ2-3
V: TRBV6-1
D: TRBD2
length: 17
size: few
DNA: TGTGCCAGCAGTGAATGGGCGGGAGGGCACGGCACAGATACGCAGTATTTT
CDR3: CASSEWAGGHGTDTQYF

J: TRBJ1-5
V: TRBV11-2
D: -
length: 12
size: -
DNA: TGTGCCAGCAGCCAGGGGACTCAGCCCCAGCATTTT
CDR3: CASSQGTQPQHF

J: TRBJ2-1
V: TRBV11-2
D: TRBD1
length: 15
size: -
DNA: TGTGCCAGCAGCTTTTACAGGGGCTCCTACAATGAGCAGTTCTTC
CDR3: CASSFYRGSYNEQFF

J: TRBJ1-5
V: TRBV7-7
D: -
length: 18
size: -
DNA: TGTGCCAGCAGCCTCCGGGACACCAATAAGGTTGGGAATCAGCCCCAGCATTTT
CDR3: CASSLRDTNKVGNQPQHF